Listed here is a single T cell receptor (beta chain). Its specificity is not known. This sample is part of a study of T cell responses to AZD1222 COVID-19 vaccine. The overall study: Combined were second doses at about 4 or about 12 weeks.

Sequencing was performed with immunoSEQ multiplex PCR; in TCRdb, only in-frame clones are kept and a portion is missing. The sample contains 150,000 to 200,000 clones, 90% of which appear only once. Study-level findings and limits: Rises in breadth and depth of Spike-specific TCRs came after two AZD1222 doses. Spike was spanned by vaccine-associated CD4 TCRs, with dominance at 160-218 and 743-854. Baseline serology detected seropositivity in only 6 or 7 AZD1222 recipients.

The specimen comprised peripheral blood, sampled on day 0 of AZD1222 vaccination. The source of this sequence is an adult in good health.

DNA for the CDR3: TGTGCCAGCAGTGAGGTCGGCAATCAGCCCCAGCATTTT. Protein: CASSEVGNQPQHF. The V and J genes are TRBV2 and TRBJ1-5; no clear D. The CDR3 is made up of 13 amino acids. Germline CDR1 reads SNHLY; CDR2 reads FYNNEI. Trimming pared 3 bases from V and 2 bases from J, leaving 5 bases between.